The 21 T cell receptor beta chains in this list originate from one sample, sequenced in a study of blood T cell repertoires in COVID-19 (dated by TCRdb to 2020 to 2022). The library was produced with the immunoSEQ multiplex PCR assay. Not all clones reach the TCRdb copy of this immuneACCESS table, which keeps in-frame sequences only. Checked studies attribute under half of the gap to unresolved V genes and leave the rest unexplained. This sample gives approximately 250,000 clones in total; more than 75% of them show up just once. The ten largest account for approximately 10% of the sample. The specimen was peripheral blood. The source is a man aged 35 to 55 with active or convalescent COVID-19.

V gene TRBV5-1 combines with J gene TRBJ2-2, with D possibly matching TRBD2 (5 bases). The CDR3 runs to 19 residues. V dropped 0 bases and J dropped 10 bases, with 28 bases sitting between them. CDR1 SGHRS and CDR2 YFSETQ come from the germline V gene. CDR3 sequence reads: CASSLAGLASERPAPELFF. In DNA, the CDR3 is TGCGCCAGCAGCTTGGCCGGTCTAGCTTCCGAACGGCCCGCCCCGGAGCTGTTTTTT.

This sequence joins TRBV5-5 and TRBJ1-6; D perhaps matches TRBD1 (5 bases). The ends were cut back, 0 bases at V and 10 bases at J, with 17 bases in the middle. From germline, CDR1 is SGHKS and CDR2 YYEKEE (reference sequence). The length of the CDR3 is 16 residues. In DNA form, the CDR3 reads TGTGCCAGCAGCTTGGTTGGAGGGACTTCCCTATCACCCCTCCACTTT. Translated: CASSLVGGTSLSPLHF. The entire variable domain, with the rest obtained from reference TRBV5-5 and TRBJ1-6, is as follows: DAGVTQSPTHLIKTRGQQVTLRCSPISGHKSVSWYQQVLGQGPQFIFQYYEKEERGRGNFPDRFSARQFPNYSSELNVNALLLGDSALYLCASSLVGGTSLSPLHFGNGTRLTVT.

This chain links TRBV6-6 with TRBJ1-4, with a possible D match to TRBD1 (5 bases). The germline V gene has CDR1 MNHNY and CDR2 SVGAGI (reference sequence). V lost 2 bases, J lost 8 bases, and 15 bases lay in between. This CDR3 comprises 15 residues. The CDR3 is CASSYGTPTDEKLFF. DNA for the CDR3: TGTGCCAGCAGTTACGGGACTCCCACCGACGAAAAACTGTTTTTT.

This rearrangement joins TRBV28 to TRBJ2-5; TRBD2 agrees at 9 bases. V was clipped by 2 bases and J by 2 bases; unmatched bases: 9. The CDR3 is 17 residues long. From germline, CDR1 is MDHEN and CDR2 SYDVKM. The CDR3 DNA follows: TGTGCCAGCAGTTTAAGTCTCGGAGCGGGGGGACAAGAGACCCAGTACTTC. Amino acids: CASSLSLGAGGQETQYF.

The chain links TRBV30 to TRBJ1-4, with D perhaps matching TRBD1 (5 bases). Germline loops: CDR1 GTSNPN, CDR2 SVGIG (reference sequence). This CDR3 contains 12 residues. V was trimmed by 4 bases and J by 7 bases, leaving 10 bases between them. The CDR3 reads CAWKNRFEKLFF. The CDR3 DNA follows: TGTGCCTGGAAAAACAGGTTTGAAAAACTGTTTTTT.

CDR3 residues: CASSLLGGNTEAFF. The CDR3 DNA reads as TGTGCCAGCAGTTTGCTGGGAGGGAACACTGAAGCTTTCTTT. The chain couples TRBV27 to TRBJ1-1, with no clear D. Germline CDR1 MNHEY, CDR2 SMNVEV (reference sequence). Trimming stripped 3 bases from V and 1 base from J, with 9 bases between. The CDR3 consists of 14 residues.

The chain carries TRBV12-3 or TRBV12-4 and TRBJ1-1; D gene unclear. V shed 2 bases and J shed 9 bases, with 13 bases lying between them. The CDR3 spans 13 residues. The CDR3 region is CASSLKFLQKAFF. In DNA, the CDR3 is TGTGCCAGCAGTTTAAAATTTCTGCAGAAAGCTTTCTTT.

The chain uses TRBV30 and TRBJ1-3; 8 nucleotides line up with TRBD1. Trimming took 2 bases from V and 2 from J; bases not matched to a gene: 8. The germline CDR1 and CDR2 sequences are GTSNPN and SVGIG (reference sequence). This CDR3 spans 16 amino acids. In nucleotides, the CDR3 is TGTGCCTGGAGTATCAGGGGGCGAATTACTGGAAACACCATATATTTT. Its translation: CAWSIRGRITGNTIYF.

V usage is TRBV30 and J usage is TRBJ1-2, with D hard to call. From germline, CDR1 is GTSNPN and CDR2 SVGIG (reference sequence). CDR3 size: 14 residues. V was shortened by 2 bases and J by 0 bases, with 10 bases between the two germline ends. CDR3 coding DNA: TGTGCCTGGAGTCGAGATTTAGCTAACTATGGCTACACCTTC. It is translated as CAWSRDLANYGYTF.

The rearrangement joins TRBV5-1 to TRBJ1-6; TRBD1 is a possible D gene (5 bases). The germline gives CDR1 SGHRS, CDR2 YFSETQ. The V gene lost 0 bases and the J gene lost 6 bases, with 7 bases spanning the gap. The CDR3 is 14 residues long. CDR3 sequence (DNA): TGCGCCAGCAGCTTGGACAGGACTAATTCACCCCTCCACTTT. Protein sequence: CASSLDRTNSPLHF.

This chain joins TRBV7-7 and TRBJ2-2, with 8 bases fitting TRBD2. The junction had 2 bases not matched to a gene; V was cut back by 2 bases and J by 0 bases. Germline CDR1 SSHAT, CDR2 FNYEAQ (reference sequence). The CDR3 spans 16 residues. The CDR3 region has the DNA TGTGCCAGCAGCTTAAGTAGCGGGGCGAACACCGGGGAGCTGTTTTTT. This encodes CASSLSSGANTGELFF.

The gene calls are TRBV18 and TRBJ2-7; tentative D call: TRBD1 (5 bases). CDR1 is KGHSH and CDR2 is LQKENI in the germline V gene. Trimming pared 6 bases from V and 6 bases from J, leaving 27 bases between. CDR3 length: 17 residues. The CDR3 protein is CASSPRIGSGLLREQYF. The CDR3 nucleotides read TGTGCCAGCTCGCCCCGTATCGGCTCAGGGCTTTTACGCGAGCAGTACTTC.

The chain combines TRBV5-6 with TRBJ2-5; 8 bases agree with TRBD1. CDR1 is SGHDT and CDR2 is YYEEEE in the germline V gene. This CDR3 spans 14 amino acids. Trimming cost V 3 bases and J 2 bases; bases outside gene matches: 3. CDR3 sequence reads: CASSWTGRQETQYF. The DNA of the CDR3 is TGTGCCAGCAGCTGGACAGGGAGGCAAGAGACCCAGTACTTC.

The chain recombines TRBV9 with TRBJ1-5; tentatively, D is TRBD1 (5 bases). The V end lost 0 bases, the J end lost 1 base, and 8 bases lay between the germline ends. CDR1 and CDR2 (germline): SGDLS, YYNGEE. This CDR3 contains 15 residues. CDR3 bases: TGTGCCAGCAGCGTAGCCGACAGCAGCAATCAGCCCCAGCATTTT. It codes for CASSVADSSNQPQHF.

CDR3 in DNA: TGTGCCAGCAGCCACGGAGCATCCATGAACACTGAAGCTTTCTTT. It yields the protein CASSHGASMNTEAFF. The chain employs TRBV3-1 (or the pseudogene TRBV3-2) and TRBJ1-1, with D unclear. Deletions cut 3 bases from V and 0 bases from J, with 11 bases between. This CDR3 contains 15 residues. Per the germline V gene, CDR1 is LGHDT and CDR2 is YNNKEL (reference sequence).

The rearrangement uses TRBV7-2 and TRBJ2-3; D is perhaps TRBD2 (5 bases). V was clipped by 0 bases and J by 3 bases, with 13 bases between them. The CDR3 spans 16 residues. Germline CDR1 reads SGHTA; CDR2 reads FQGNSA. The CDR3 is CASSLAGSALTDTQYF. Here the CDR3 DNA reads TGTGCCAGCAGCTTAGCTGGTAGCGCCTTGACAGATACGCAGTATTTT.

The chain has TRBV11-3 and TRBJ2-3, with TRBD2 identical over 7 bases. In germline, CDR1 is SGHNT, CDR2 YENEEA. Trimming took 2 bases from V and 2 from J; bases not matched to a gene: 7. CDR3 size: 16 residues. Written as DNA, the CDR3 is TGTGCCAGCAGCTTACGGCTAGCGGTAACCACAGATACGCAGTATTTT. Its protein is CASSLRLAVTTDTQYF.

The V call is TRBV18, the J call TRBJ2-5, with TRBD1 as a possible D gene (6 bases). Germline V gives CDR1 KGHSH, CDR2 LQKENI. The V gene lost 6 bases and the J gene lost 4 bases, with 21 bases spanning the gap. The CDR3 sequence is 16 residues long. The CDR3: CASSTQGSGPVETQYF. The DNA of the CDR3 is TGTGCCAGCTCCACTCAGGGGAGCGGCCCCGTAGAGACCCAGTACTTC.

This clone was detected once. This chain connects TRBV6-5 to TRBJ1-1; 8 bases align to TRBD1. The CDR3 contains 14 residues. Germline V gene lookup returns CDR1 MNHEY and CDR2 SVGAGI. The V and J ends lost 6 bases and 6 bases, in that order; junction bases with no gene match: 9. CDR3 sequence (DNA): TGTGCCAGCAGCCTGGGACAGGAGCATTCTGAAGCTTTCTTT. Its translation: CASSLGQEHSEAFF.

This clone was detected once. The rearrangement joins TRBV3-1 (or the pseudogene TRBV3-2) to TRBJ2-2, with a weak D call TRBD1 (5 bases). Deletions cut 2 bases from V and 4 bases from J, with 8 bases between. Germline V lookup: CDR1 LGHDT, CDR2 YNNKEL (reference sequence). The CDR3 contains 14 residues. The chain's CDR3 is CASSQQGGTGELFF. In nucleotides, the CDR3 is TGTGCCAGCAGCCAACAGGGTGGCACCGGGGAGCTGTTTTTT.

The CDR3 DNA reads TGTGCCAGCAATCTGGGGCACAATGAGCAGTTCTTC. Protein sequence: CASNLGHNEQFF. The chain couples TRBV25-1 to TRBJ2-1, with D perhaps TRBD1 (5 bases). CDR1 is MGHDK, CDR2 SYGVNS, per germline. Trimming removed 7 bases from V and 5 bases from J, with 9 bases in between. The CDR3 contains 12 residues.